This TCR beta chain emerged from a study of OX40 agonist ivuxolimab in advanced cancers. Study at large: Ivuxolimab doses were 0.01, 0.1, 0.3, 1.5, 3 or 10 mg/kg every 2 weeks. Prior therapy, whether anti-PD-1, anti-PD-L1 or anti-CTLA-4, was allowed, and roughly 44% had some.

Systemic immunosuppression or autoimmune disease history was grounds to exclude patients. Generated by immunoSEQ multiplex PCR, the TCRdb table keeps only in-frame clones and is missing some. The sample carries roughly 82,000 clones, approximately 82% recorded once. V gave up 4 bases and J gave up 8 bases; unmatched junction bases: 11. CDR1 is GTSNPN, CDR2 SVGIG, per germline (reference sequence). There are 15 residues in the CDR3. The sample here was CD4+ or CD8+ T cells sorted from blood, taken in a trial of the OX40 agonist ivuxolimab. The receptor comes from an adult with an advanced solid tumor such as melanoma, head and neck, liver or kidney cancer. V is TRBV30 and J is TRBJ1-4, with 9 positions matching TRBD1. CDR3 sequence reads: CAWTRNPGQGEKLFF. CDR3 bases: TGTGCCTGGACCAGGAACCCGGGACAGGGAGAAAAACTGTTTTTT.